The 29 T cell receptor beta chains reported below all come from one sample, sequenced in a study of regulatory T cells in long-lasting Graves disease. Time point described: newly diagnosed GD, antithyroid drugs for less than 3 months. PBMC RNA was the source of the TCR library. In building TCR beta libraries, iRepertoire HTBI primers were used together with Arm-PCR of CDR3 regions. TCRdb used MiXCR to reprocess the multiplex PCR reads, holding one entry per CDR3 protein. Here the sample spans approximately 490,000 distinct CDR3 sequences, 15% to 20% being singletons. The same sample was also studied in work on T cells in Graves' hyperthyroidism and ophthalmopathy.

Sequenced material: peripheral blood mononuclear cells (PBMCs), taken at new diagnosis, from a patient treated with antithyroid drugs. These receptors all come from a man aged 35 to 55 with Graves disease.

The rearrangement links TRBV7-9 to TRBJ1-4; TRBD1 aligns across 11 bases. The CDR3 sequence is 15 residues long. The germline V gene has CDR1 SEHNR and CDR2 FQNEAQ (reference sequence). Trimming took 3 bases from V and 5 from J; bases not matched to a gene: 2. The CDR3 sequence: CASSLGQGVNEKLFF. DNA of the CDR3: TGTGCCAGCAGCTTGGGACAGGGGGTAAATGAAAAACTGTTTTTT. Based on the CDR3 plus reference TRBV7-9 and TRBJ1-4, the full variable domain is DTGVSQNPRHKITKRGQNVTFRCDPISEHNRLYWYRQTLGQGPEFLTYFQNEAQLEKSRLLSDRFSAERPKGSFSTLEIQRTEQGDSAMYLCASSLGQGVNEKLFFGSGTQLSVL.

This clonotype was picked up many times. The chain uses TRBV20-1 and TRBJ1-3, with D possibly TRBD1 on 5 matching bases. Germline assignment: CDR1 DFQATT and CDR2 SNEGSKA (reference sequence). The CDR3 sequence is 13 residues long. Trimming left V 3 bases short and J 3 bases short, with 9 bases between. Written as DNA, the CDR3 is TGCAGTGCTAGGGAGGGGTATGGAAACACCATATATTTT. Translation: CSAREGYGNTIYF.

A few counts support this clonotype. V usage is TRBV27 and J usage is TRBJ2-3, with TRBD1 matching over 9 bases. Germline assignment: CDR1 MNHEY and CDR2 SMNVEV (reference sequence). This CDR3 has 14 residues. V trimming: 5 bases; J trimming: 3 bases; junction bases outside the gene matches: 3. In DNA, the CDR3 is TGTGCCAGCAGTAGGGACAGGGAGACAGATACGCAGTATTTT. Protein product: CASSRDRETDTQYF.

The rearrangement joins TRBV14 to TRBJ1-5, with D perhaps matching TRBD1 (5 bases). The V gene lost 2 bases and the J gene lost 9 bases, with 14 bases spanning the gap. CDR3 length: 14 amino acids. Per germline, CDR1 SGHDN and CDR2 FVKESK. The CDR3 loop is CASSQTGASGPQHF. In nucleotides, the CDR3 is TGTGCCAGCAGCCAAACAGGCGCATCGGGGCCCCAGCATTTT.

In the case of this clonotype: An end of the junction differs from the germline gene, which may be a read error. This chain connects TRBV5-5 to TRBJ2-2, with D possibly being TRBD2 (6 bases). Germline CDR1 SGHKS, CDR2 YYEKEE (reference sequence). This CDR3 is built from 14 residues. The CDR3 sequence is CASSLVPVSGGLFF. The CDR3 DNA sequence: TGTGCCAGCAGCTTGGTCCCGGTTTCCGGGGGGCTGTTTTTT.

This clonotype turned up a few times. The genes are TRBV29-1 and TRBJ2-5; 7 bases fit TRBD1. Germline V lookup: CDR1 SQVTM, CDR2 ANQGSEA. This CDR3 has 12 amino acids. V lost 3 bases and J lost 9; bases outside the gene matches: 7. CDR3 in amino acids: CSVDLTGQAQYF. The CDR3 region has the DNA TGCAGCGTTGACCTGACAGGGCAGGCCCAGTACTTC.

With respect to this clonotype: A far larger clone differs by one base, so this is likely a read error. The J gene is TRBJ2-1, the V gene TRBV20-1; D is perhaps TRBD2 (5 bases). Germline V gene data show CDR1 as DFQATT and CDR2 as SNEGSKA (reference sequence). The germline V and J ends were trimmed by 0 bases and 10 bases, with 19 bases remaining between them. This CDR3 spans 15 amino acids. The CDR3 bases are TGCAGTGCTAGAGATCCTCGGGCGGGTTCCTACGAGCAGTTCTTC. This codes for CSARDPRAGSYEQFF.

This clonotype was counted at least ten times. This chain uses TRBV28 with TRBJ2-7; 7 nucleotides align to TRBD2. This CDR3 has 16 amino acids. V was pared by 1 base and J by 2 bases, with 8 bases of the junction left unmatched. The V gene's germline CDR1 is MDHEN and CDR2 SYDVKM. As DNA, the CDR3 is TGTGCCAGCAGTTTATTCGGAGGGACTACCCCCTACGAGCAGTACTTC. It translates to CASSLFGGTTPYEQYF.

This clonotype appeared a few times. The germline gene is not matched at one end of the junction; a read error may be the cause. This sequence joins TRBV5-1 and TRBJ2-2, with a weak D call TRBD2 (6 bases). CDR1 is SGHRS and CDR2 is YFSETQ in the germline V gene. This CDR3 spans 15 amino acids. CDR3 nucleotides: TGTGCCAGCAGCGTCGGGGGTCGTGGCACCGGGGAGCTGTTTTTT. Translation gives CASSVGGRGTGELFF.

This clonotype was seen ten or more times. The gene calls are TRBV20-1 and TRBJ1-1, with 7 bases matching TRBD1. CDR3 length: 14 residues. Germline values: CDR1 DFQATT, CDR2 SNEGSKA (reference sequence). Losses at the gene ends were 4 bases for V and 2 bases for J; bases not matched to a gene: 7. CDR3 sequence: CSAIGGTANTEAFF. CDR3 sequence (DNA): TGCAGTGCTATTGGGGGGACAGCCAACACTGAAGCTTTCTTT.

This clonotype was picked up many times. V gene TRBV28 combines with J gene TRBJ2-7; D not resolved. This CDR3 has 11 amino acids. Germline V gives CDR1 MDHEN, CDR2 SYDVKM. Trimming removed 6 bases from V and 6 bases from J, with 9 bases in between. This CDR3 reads CASSSRFEQYF. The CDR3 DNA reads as TGTGCCAGCAGCTCCCGCTTCGAGCAGTACTTC.

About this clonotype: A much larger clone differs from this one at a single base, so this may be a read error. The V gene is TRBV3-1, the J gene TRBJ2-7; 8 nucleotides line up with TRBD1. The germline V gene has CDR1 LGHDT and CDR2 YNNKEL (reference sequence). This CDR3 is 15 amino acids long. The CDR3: CASSQDFQGAYGQYF. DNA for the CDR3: TGTGCCAGCAGCCAAGATTTCCAGGGGGCGTACGGGCAGTACTTC.

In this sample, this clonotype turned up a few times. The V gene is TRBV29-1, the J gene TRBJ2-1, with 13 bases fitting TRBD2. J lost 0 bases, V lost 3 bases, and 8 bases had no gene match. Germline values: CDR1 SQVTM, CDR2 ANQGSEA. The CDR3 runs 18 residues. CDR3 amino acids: CSVDPGLAGDHSYNEQFF. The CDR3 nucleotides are TGCAGCGTTGACCCCGGACTAGCGGGAGATCACTCCTACAATGAGCAGTTCTTC.

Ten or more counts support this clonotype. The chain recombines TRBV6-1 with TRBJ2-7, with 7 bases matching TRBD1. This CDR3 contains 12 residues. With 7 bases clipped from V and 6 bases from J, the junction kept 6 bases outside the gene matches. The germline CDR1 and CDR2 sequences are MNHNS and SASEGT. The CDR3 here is CASTNRGGEQYF. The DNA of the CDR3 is TGTGCCAGCACCAACAGGGGCGGCGAGCAGTACTTC.

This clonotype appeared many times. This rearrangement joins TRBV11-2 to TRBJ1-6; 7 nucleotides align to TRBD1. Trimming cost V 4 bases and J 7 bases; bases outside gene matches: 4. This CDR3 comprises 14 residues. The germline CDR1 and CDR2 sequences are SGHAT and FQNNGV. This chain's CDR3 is CASSSRQGNSPLHF. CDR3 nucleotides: TGTGCCAGCAGCTCTAGACAGGGAAATTCACCCCTCCACTTT.

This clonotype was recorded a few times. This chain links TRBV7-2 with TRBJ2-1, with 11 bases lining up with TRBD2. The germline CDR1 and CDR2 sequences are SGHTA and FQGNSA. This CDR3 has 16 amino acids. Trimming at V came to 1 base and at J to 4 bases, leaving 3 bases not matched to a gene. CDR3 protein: CASSLGSGGGYNEQFF. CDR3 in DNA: TGTGCCAGCAGCTTAGGTAGCGGGGGGGGTTACAATGAGCAGTTCTTC.

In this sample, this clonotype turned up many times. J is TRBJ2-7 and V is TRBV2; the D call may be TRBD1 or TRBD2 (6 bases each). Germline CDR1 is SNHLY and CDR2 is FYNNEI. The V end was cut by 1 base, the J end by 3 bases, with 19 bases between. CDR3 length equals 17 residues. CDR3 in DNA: TGTGCCAGCAGTGAAGATGCCAGGGGACTCGGCAACTACGAGCAGTACTTC. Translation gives CASSEDARGLGNYEQYF.

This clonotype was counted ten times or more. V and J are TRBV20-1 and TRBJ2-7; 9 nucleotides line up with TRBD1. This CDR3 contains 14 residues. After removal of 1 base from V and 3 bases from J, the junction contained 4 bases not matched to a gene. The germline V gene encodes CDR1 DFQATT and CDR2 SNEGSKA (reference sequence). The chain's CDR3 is CSARVLGQGYEQYF. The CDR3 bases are TGCAGTGCTAGAGTTCTGGGACAGGGCTACGAGCAGTACTTC.

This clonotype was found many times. The CDR3 DNA reads as TGTGCCAGCAGCTTGTCCGGGACAGGGAGGAACTATGGCTACACCTTC. As protein: CASSLSGTGRNYGYTF. This chain uses TRBV5-5 with TRBJ1-2; 9 bases line up with TRBD1. Trimming cost V 1 base and J 2 bases; bases outside gene matches: 6. The CDR3 runs 16 residues. Germline-derived CDR1 and CDR2 are SGHKS and YYEKEE (reference sequence).

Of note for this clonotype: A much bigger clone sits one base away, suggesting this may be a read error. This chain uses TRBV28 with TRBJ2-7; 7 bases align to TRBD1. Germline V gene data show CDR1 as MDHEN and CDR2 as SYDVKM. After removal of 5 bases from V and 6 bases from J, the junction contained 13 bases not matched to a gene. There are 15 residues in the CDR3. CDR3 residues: CASSLSRTGLSEQYF. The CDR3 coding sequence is TGTGCCAGCAGTCTCTCCCGGACAGGTCTCTCCGAGCAGTACTTC.

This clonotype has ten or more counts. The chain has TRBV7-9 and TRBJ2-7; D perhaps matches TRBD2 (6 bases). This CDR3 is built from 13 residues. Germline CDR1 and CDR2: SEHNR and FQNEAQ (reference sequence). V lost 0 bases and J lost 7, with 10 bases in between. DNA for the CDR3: TGTGCCAGCAGCTTAGCGGGAGGTTGGGAGCAGTACTTC. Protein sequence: CASSLAGGWEQYF.

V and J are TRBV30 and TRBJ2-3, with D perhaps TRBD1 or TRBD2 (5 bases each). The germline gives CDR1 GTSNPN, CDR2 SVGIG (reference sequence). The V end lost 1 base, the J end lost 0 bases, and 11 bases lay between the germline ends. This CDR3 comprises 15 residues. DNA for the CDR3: TGTGCCTGGAGTGGAGGGCAGGGAAGCACAGATACGCAGTATTTT. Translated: CAWSGGQGSTDTQYF. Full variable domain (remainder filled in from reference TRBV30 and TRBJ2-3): SQTIHQWPATLVQPVGSPLSLECTVEGTSNPNLYWYRQAAGRGLQLLFYSVGIGQISSEVPQNLSASRPQDRQFILSSKKLLLSDSGFYLCAWSGGQGSTDTQYFGPGTRLTVL.

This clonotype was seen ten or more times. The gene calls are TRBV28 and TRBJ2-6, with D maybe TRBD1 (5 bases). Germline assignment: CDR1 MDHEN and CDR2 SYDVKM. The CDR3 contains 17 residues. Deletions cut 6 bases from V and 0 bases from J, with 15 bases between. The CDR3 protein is CASSTKQAHSGANVLTF. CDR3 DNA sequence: TGTGCCAGCAGCACCAAACAGGCTCACTCTGGGGCCAACGTCCTGACTTTC.

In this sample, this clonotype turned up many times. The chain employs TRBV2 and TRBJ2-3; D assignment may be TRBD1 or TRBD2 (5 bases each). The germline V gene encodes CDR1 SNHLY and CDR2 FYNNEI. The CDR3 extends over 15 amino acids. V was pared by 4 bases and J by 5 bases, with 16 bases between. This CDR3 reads CASSAGTTKGDTQYF. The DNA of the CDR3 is TGTGCCAGCAGTGCTGGGACCACCAAAGGAGATACGCAGTATTTT.

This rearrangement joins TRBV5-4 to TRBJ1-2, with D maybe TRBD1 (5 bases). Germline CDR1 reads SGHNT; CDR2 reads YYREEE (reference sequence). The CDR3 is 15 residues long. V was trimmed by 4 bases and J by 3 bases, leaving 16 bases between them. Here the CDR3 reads CASSAFPGMDYGYTF. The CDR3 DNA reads TGTGCCAGCAGCGCCTTCCCAGGGATGGACTATGGCTACACCTTC.

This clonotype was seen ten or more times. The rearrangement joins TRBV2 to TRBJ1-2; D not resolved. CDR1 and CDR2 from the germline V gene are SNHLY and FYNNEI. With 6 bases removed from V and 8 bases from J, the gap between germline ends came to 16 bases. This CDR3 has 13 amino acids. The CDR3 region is CASRPEVNRGYTF. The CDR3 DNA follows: TGTGCCAGCAGGCCCGAAGTAAATCGAGGCTACACCTTC.

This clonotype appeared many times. In DNA, the CDR3 is TGCAGCGTTGACGACAGTTTACATGGCTACACCTTC. Translating gives CSVDDSLHGYTF. The chain combines TRBV29-1 with TRBJ1-2, with D perhaps TRBD1 (5 bases). V lost 3 bases, J lost 6 bases, and 11 bases lay in between. Germline loops: CDR1 SQVTM, CDR2 ANQGSEA. This CDR3 is 12 amino acids long.

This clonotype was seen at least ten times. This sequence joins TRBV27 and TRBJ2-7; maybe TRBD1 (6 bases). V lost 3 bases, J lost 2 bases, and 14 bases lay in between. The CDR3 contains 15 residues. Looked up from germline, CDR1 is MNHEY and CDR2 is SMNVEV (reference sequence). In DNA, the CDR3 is TGTGCCAGCAGTTTGAAACGGCAGGGGACCTACGAGCAGTACTTC. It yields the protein CASSLKRQGTYEQYF.

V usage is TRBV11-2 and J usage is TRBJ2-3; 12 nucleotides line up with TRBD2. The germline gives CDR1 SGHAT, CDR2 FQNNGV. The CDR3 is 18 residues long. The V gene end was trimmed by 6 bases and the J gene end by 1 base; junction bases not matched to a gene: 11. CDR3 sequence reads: CASRPLGTSGRRTDTQYF. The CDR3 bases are TGTGCCAGCAGGCCTCTCGGGACTAGCGGGCGACGCACAGATACGCAGTATTTT.